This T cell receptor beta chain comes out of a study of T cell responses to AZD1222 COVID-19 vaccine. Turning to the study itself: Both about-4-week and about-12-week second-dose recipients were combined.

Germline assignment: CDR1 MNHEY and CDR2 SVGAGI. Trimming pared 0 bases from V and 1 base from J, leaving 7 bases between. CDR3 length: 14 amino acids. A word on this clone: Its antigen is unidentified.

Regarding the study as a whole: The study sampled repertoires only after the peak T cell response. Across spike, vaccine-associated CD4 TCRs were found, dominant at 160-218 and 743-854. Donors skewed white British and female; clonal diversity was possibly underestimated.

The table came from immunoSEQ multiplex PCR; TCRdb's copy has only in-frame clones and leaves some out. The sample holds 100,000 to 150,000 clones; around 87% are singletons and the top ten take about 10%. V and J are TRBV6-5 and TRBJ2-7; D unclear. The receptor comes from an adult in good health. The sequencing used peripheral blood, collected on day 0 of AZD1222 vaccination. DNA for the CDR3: TGTGCCAGCAGTTACTCGTCAGGTTCCTACGAGCAGTACTTC. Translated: CASSYSSGSYEQYF.